This entry describes one T cell receptor (beta chain). Its antigen is still unknown. These data originate in a study of T cell responses to AZD1222 COVID-19 vaccine. The study, taken as a whole, reports: At baseline, just a handful of AZD1222 recipients tested seropositive. Only after the peak T cell response were repertoires sampled. Regions 160-218 and 743-854 held dominance among vaccine-associated CD4 TCRs, which spanned spike.

Sequencing was performed with immunoSEQ multiplex PCR; in TCRdb, only in-frame clones are kept and a portion is missing. This sample has about 99,000 clones, with about 90% found just once. With 5 bases removed from V and 0 bases from J, the gap between germline ends came to 9 bases. The CDR3 runs 14 residues. Germline V CDR1 and CDR2: SGHVS, FQNEAQ. The gene calls are TRBV7-8 and TRBJ2-3; D gene ambiguous. This TCR came from an adult in good health. The source was peripheral blood, collected on day 0 of AZD1222 vaccination. Here the CDR3 reads CASSPNPSTDTQYF. The DNA of the CDR3 is TGTGCCAGCAGCCCCAACCCTAGCACAGATACGCAGTATTTT.